This is a list of T cell receptor beta chains from one sample in a study of a mutant IDH1 vaccine in newly diagnosed glioma. The method was immunoSEQ multiplex PCR; TCRdb's version includes in-frame clones alone and lacks a portion of them. The table includes 68,000 or so clones, roughly 78% detected once. The starting material was PBMCs, obtained from a glioma patient treated with radiotherapy, temozolomide or both. The receptors originated from a man aged 45-65 years with glioma. The CDR3 runs from the conserved cysteine through the conserved F or W. Fields, in order: clone size, V gene, J gene, D gene, CDR3 protein, CDR3 DNA. The D gene is left open where the match is weak. Not all rows give a size; the values are once, few, many and, for expanded clones, a class.

.	TRBV9	TRBJ1-6	.	CASSVEGDNSPLHF	TGTGCCAGCAGCGTAGAGGGGGACAATTCACCCCTCCACTTT
.	TRBV15	TRBJ2-1	TRBD1	CATSRGQGAESSYNEQFF	TGTGCCACCAGCAGGGGACAGGGGGCCGAAAGCTCCTACAATGAGCAGTTCTTC
.	TRBV27	TRBJ2-7	TRBD1	CASGWDRESYEQYF	TGTGCCAGCGGCTGGGACAGGGAATCCTACGAGCAGTACTTC
.	TRBV6-5	TRBJ2-5	TRBD2	CASSYVSGSSGTQYF	TGTGCCAGCAGTTACGTTAGCGGGAGTTCCGGGACCCAGTACTTC
.	TRBV6-5	TRBJ2-7	.	CANPQAHRSYEQYF	TGTGCCAACCCACAGGCCCACAGGTCTTACGAGCAGTACTTC
once	TRBV7-2	TRBJ1-2	.	CASSSRGGDYGYTF	TGTGCCAGCAGCTCAAGGGGGGGGGACTATGGCTACACCTTC
.	TRBV28	TRBJ1-1	TRBD1	CASTPGQGGTEAFF	TGTGCCAGCACCCCAGGACAGGGTGGAACTGAAGCTTTCTTT
.	TRBV19	TRBJ2-5	.	CASSIGTGPLETQYF	TGTGCCAGTAGTATAGGTACGGGCCCCCTCGAGACCCAGTACTTC
.	TRBV9	TRBJ1-1	.	CASSAGGGGHTEAFF	TGTGCCAGCAGCGCCGGGGGCGGGGGCCACACTGAAGCTTTCTTT
.	TRBV2	TRBJ1-2	TRBD1	CASSPTGGAFFGYTF	TGTGCCAGCAGTCCTACAGGGGGCGCATTTTTTGGCTACACCTTC
.	TRBV7-9	TRBJ1-6	.	CASSSRTSPPLHF	TGTGCCAGCAGCTCGAGGACGAGCCCACCCCTCCACTTT
.	TRBV2	TRBJ1-2	TRBD1	CASRAEGARGYTF	TGTGCCAGCAGGGCGGAGGGGGCGCGGGGCTACACCTTC
few	TRBV9	TRBJ1-3	.	CASSTGPSSGNTIYF	TGTGCCAGCAGCACCGGACCGTCCTCTGGAAACACCATATATTTT
.	TRBV2	TRBJ2-1	TRBD2	CASSVGAGGPGEQFF	TGTGCCAGCAGTGTGGGAGCGGGGGGGCCAGGTGAGCAGTTCTTC
.	TRBV30	TRBJ2-7	.	CAWSGGPGYYEQYF	TGTGCCTGGAGTGGGGGCCCCGGTTACTACGAGCAGTACTTC
medium-sized	TRBV19	TRBJ1-1	.	CASSIDPRGTEAFF	TGTGCCAGTAGTATTGATCCTCGGGGGACTGAAGCTTTCTTT
few	TRBV19	TRBJ1-2	TRBD1	CASRPGQGAYGYTF	TGTGCCAGTAGGCCGGGACAGGGGGCATATGGCTACACCTTC
.	TRBV7-2	TRBJ2-7	.	CASSRDPFYEQYF	TGTGCCAGCAGCCGGGACCCCTTCTACGAGCAGTACTTC
.	TRBV6-1	TRBJ1-4	.	CASSGQGGEKLFF	TGTGCCAGCAGTGGCCAGGGCGGTGAAAAACTGTTTTTT
.	TRBV10-3	TRBJ2-1	TRBD2	CAIRLATSRAQGSYNEQFF	TGTGCCATCAGATTAGCGACTAGCAGAGCTCAAGGCTCCTACAATGAGCAGTTCTTC
.	TRBV5-6	TRBJ1-3	.	CASSLDFSGNTIYF	TGTGCCAGCAGCTTGGATTTCTCTGGAAACACCATATATTTT
.	TRBV18	TRBJ2-7	TRBD1	CASSLGQANYEQYF	TGTGCCAGCTCACTCGGACAGGCCAACTACGAGCAGTACTTC
.	TRBV28	TRBJ2-2	.	CASRHAWQPGGELFF	TGTGCCAGCAGGCACGCCTGGCAGCCGGGGGGGGAGCTGTTTTTT
.	TRBV9	TRBJ1-1	.	CASSAQVMNTEAFF	TGTGCCAGCAGCGCACAGGTTATGAACACTGAAGCTTTCTTT
.	TRBV29-1	TRBJ1-1	.	CSVENAMNTEAFF	TGCAGCGTTGAAAACGCAATGAACACTGAAGCTTTCTTT
few	TRBV6-1	TRBJ2-5	.	CASSDWQGKETQYF	TGTGCCAGCAGTGATTGGCAGGGTAAAGAGACCCAGTACTTC
.	TRBV5-6	TRBJ1-5	TRBD1	CASSQGDQPQHF	TGTGCCAGCAGCCAGGGGGATCAGCCCCAGCATTTT
.	TRBV2	TRBJ1-4	TRBD1	CASSKDRSNEKLFF	TGTGCCAGCAGTAAGGACAGGTCTAATGAAAAACTGTTTTTT
once	TRBV14	TRBJ2-1	.	CASSPGGTAYNEQFF	TGTGCCAGCAGCCCTGGCGGGACAGCTTACAATGAGCAGTTCTTC
.	TRBV6-1	TRBJ1-3	TRBD1	CASSEVRDRGGNTIYF	TGTGCCAGCAGTGAAGTAAGGGACAGGGGAGGAAACACCATATATTTT
.	TRBV29-1	TRBJ2-7	.	CSVGSESSYEQYF	TGCAGCGTTGGTTCAGAGAGCTCCTACGAGCAGTACTTC
.	TRBV19	TRBJ2-3	TRBD2	CASSFLAGDTDTQYF	TGTGCCAGTAGTTTTCTAGCGGGGGACACAGATACGCAGTATTTT
.	TRBV27	TRBJ2-2	.	CASSFVRGSGELFF	TGTGCCAGCAGTTTCGTCAGGGGCTCCGGGGAGCTGTTTTTT
.	TRBV15	TRBJ1-5	TRBD1	CATSRYGQGKSSDQPQHF	TGTGCCACCAGCAGATACGGACAGGGTAAATCATCGGATCAGCCCCAGCATTTT
.	TRBV29-1	TRBJ1-1	.	CSVGEGGMNTEAFF	TGCAGCGTTGGGGAGGGGGGAATGAACACTGAAGCTTTCTTT
.	TRBV9	TRBJ2-6	TRBD2	CASSSLGGWANVLTF	TGTGCCAGCAGCTCCCTGGGAGGGTGGGCCAACGTCCTGACTTTC
.	TRBV6-5	TRBJ1-2	.	CASSYSHAGYGYTF	TGTGCCAGCAGTTACTCTCATGCCGGCTATGGCTACACCTTC
.	TRBV4-2	TRBJ2-3	.	CASSQPSEGPGGQYF	TGTGCCAGCAGCCAGCCTTCGGAGGGCCCCGGGGGGCAGTATTTT
.	TRBV19	TRBJ1-6	TRBD1	CASSAPGQPNNSPLHF	TGTGCCAGTAGCGCTCCGGGACAGCCAAATAATTCACCCCTCCACTTT
few	TRBV6-4	TRBJ1-1	TRBD1	CASILQGQEAFF	TGTGCCAGCATTCTACAGGGGCAGGAAGCTTTCTTT
.	TRBV5-5	TRBJ1-1	TRBD1	CASSVTGGEAFF	TGTGCCAGCAGCGTAACAGGGGGCGAAGCTTTCTTT